Here is one T cell receptor (beta chain) with its context. Its antigen has not been determined. No much larger clone is present one base from it, and per-base qualities are unavailable. Library preparation used the immunoSEQ multiplex PCR assay. The multiplex PCR relied on a mix of 60 forward primers for TCR Vbeta segments and 13 reverse primers for TCR Jbeta segments. The CDR3 region of rearranged TCR beta genes was amplified from genomic DNA with a multiplex PCR assay. The amplified TCR beta libraries were sequenced on the Illumina HiSeq System as 87-base-pair reads. The original methods were these. A later analysis tallied 75 million to 95 million unique TCR beta chains across the 650 to 750 repertoires, and around 12 million of those chains were shared by two or more donors. Raw reads were error-corrected and collapsed into unique sequences with a nearest-neighbor algorithm that merged closely related sequences to remove PCR and sequencing errors. CDR3 sequences were aligned to IMGT reference sequences to assign V, D and J gene segments. For a sequence to be retained, a match of at least six nucleotides was required to both a V gene segment and a J gene segment. Rearrangements were called productive when the CDR3 lacked stop codons and stayed in frame with V and J; all others were non-productive. Following IMGT convention, CDR3 was defined as the stretch from the second conserved V-encoded cysteine up to the conserved J-encoded phenylalanine. In an earlier analysis of 587 of the donors, sequences lacking an unambiguous match to a single V gene segment were excluded. In an earlier analysis of some 590 of the donors, a V segment was called functional when productive rearrangements were above 56.7%, and segregating when the standard deviation between donors exceeded 5%. A statistical classification framework was built to diagnose cytomegalovirus status from the catalog of TCR beta chain sequences. In a later analysis, TCR nucleotide sequences were compared against IMGT/GENE-DB human TR gene sequences so that V and J genes could be assigned. A later analysis assigned CDR3 sequences and most-parsimonious VDJ recombination scenarios with the TCRdist pipeline. In a later analysis, each TCR beta chain was defined by its CDR3 amino acid sequence together with its V-gene family, and reads lacking a unique V-gene family were excluded. In a later analysis, 450 to 600 highly shared, low-generation-probability nucleotide sequences were removed to address suspected cross-contamination and a sequencing artifact. In a later analysis, a clonal expansion index for each public chain was calculated from normalized within-repertoire ranks of inferred template counts. In a later analysis, generation probabilities were computed using a VDJ recombination model fitted to out-of-frame rearrangements, and the results were checked against IGoR. Hypergeometric tests were used in a later analysis to score TCR-TCR, TCR-HLA and TCR-CMV co-occurrence, with a repertoire-size bias correction applied to the TCR pairs. In a later analysis, false discovery rates were estimated by permuting HLA or CMV assignments 20 times. In a later analysis, co-occurring TCRs were grouped using DBSCAN, with TCRdist sequence similarity added in when clustering inside HLA-allele-positive subsets. Repertoires with fewer than 30,000 or more than 120,000 public chains, plus five repertoires with anomalous nucleotide sharing, were excluded from co-occurrence clustering. In TCRdb, the immuneACCESS table is reduced to in-frame sequences with V and J assigned. These tables do not hold every clone; where another copy was compared, an unresolved V gene accounts for under half, and the others remain unexplained. V and J calls and clone size are copied from that table; D and trimming were computed from the DNA. Present in this sample are about 110,000 clones, less than 80% of which were seen just once. The ten biggest clones cover approximately 2.8% of the sample.

V sheds 4 bases and J sheds 4 bases, leaving 14 bases between their ends. The CDR3 goes from the cysteine to the phenylalanine over 15 residues. Just the 45-base CDR3 DNA is kept, in frame starting at base 1. CDR1 SGHRS and CDR2 YFSETQ are derived from the germline V gene. The sample comes from a study of cytomegalovirus exposure and HLA in healthy donors (dated by TCRdb to the late 2010s). For the wider study: According to an earlier analysis of around 600 of the donors, about 179 million T cells yielded some 110 million unique TCR beta sequences and 276 Gb of sequence data. The study aimed to test whether cataloging public T cell receptors could reveal signatures of past pathogen exposure. To study patterns of TCR occurrence, a later analysis re-analyzed previously published TCR beta repertoires from 666 donors and added high-resolution HLA genotyping. Donor age, sex, ethnicity and CMV serostatus were compiled together with the repertoire data. Roughly 5 DR-DQ haplotypes were handled as single units for association and clustering, since linkage in the cohort was strong. Among roughly 400 genotyped donors of the cohort, an average of approximately 240,000 unique TCR beta nucleotide sequences was sequenced per donor, of which 15% to 20% were non-productive. To decide whether each TCR beta V gene segment behaved as functional or pseudogenic, an earlier analysis of several hundred of the donors relied on high-throughput TCR beta sequencing. In addition to the first cohort of around 670 subjects, a separate validation cohort of under 150 different subjects was used. All discovery cohort repertoires had been generated on a single sequencing platform. To predict cytomegalovirus infection status, the study combined high-throughput TCR immunosequencing, statistical association of individual TCRs with disease status, and machine learning. The genetic ancestry cluster associated with self-reported Caucasian donors included 65% to 90% of the roughly 400 genotyped donors. Class I and class II HLA loci were covered by the typing at four-digit resolution. Typing coverage differed by locus: A, B, C, DRB1 and DQB1 were typed in roughly 620-630 donors, DQA1 in roughly 500, DPA1 in over 600, and DPB1 in approximately 450. The study used immunosequencing to profile the T cell repertoires of approximately 650 subjects and linked those repertoires to cytomegalovirus serostatus. Approximately 310 gigabases of sequencing data and tens of millions of unique TCR sequences were included in an early release covering 500 to 750 HLA-typed donors. Genome-wide SNP genotypes for about three fifths of the roughly 670 donors were used in a later genetic analysis, which treated that subset as a discovery cohort. Rather than drawing on any new phenotypic data, the later analysis identified candidate immune exposures from TCR beta sequences and the way those sequences occurred across donors.

In total, approximately 690 healthy bone marrow donors made up the cohort. All cohort members were sampled while nominally healthy, although unrecorded immune exposures were likely present. The donor was CMV seronegative and belonged to the group of over 300 seronegative cohort members. Each donor provided a peripheral blood sample, and peripheral blood mononuclear cells were used for TCR beta sequencing. Genomic DNA extraction from the blood cell samples was performed with the Qiagen DNeasy Blood Extraction Kit. General conclusions and limits of the study: In both the original and validation cohorts, the classifier was reported to diagnose cytomegalovirus status with high specificity and sensitivity. A total of fewer than 200 TCR beta chains were listed by the study as associated with cytomegalovirus. In a later genetic analysis, a missense DCLRE1C variant was associated with V-gene and J-gene trimming of TCR beta chains, and the association was replicated in an independent cohort. In an earlier analysis of roughly 560 of the donors, most TCR beta V segments were observed in productive rearrangements about 87% or about 30% of the time, broadly matching IMGT annotations. Assigning TCR associations to individual alleles was difficult when HLA alleles, especially DR and DQ, strongly co-occurred. The authors suggested that the approach could potentially be extended to other disease states and immunological phenotypes. A further reported finding was that TCR beta sequences accurately predicted the HLA-A and HLA-B alleles for most subjects in the first cohort. In a later analysis, the rate of TCR association differed among HLA loci, with DRB1 alleles having the most associated TCRs and HLA-C alleles having the fewest. Compared with equally common non-associated chains, HLA-associated TCR beta chains in a later analysis were more clonally expanded and had lower generation probabilities. HLA typing was unavailable for some donors at each locus, so association tests used only the typed subset. About 17 rarely observed V segments, including chromosome 9 orphons, were excluded from the earlier analysis of approximately 500 of the donors because counts were too low. A few of the identified cytomegalovirus-associated TCR beta chains were confirmed in vitro to be specific for cytomegalovirus antigens. Several of the top co-occurrence clusters appeared to be linked to parvovirus B19, influenza, CMV and Epstein-Barr virus, according to a later analysis. CMV serostatus was the only immune exposure information available for the cohort. Most TCR sequences were observed very rarely across donors, whereas some public TCRs were present in many individuals. Some IMGT-functional V segments, including TRBV6-2 and TRBV6-3, could not be told apart with the 87-base-pair reads, so those segments were excluded. The cohort was sequenced for TCR beta chains only, and without alpha or paired-chain data the features that could be detected were limited. According to a later genetic analysis, donors in an Asian-associated ancestry cluster had fewer N-insertions in productive TCRs than the approximately 700-donor mean. Linkage disequilibrium might explain the correlated functional status among segregating V segments, but an unknown experimental factor could not be ruled out. A cluster of highly shared sequence variants was judged likely to be a technical artifact of the sequencing pipeline. Roughly uniform sequencing depth across donors was assumed in presence/absence analyses, although this assumption may not hold. According to a later analysis, most CMV-associated TCR beta chains appeared to be HLA-restricted, and the HLA associations seemed to be driven largely by CMV exposure. A later analysis associated 16,951 TCR beta sequences with specific HLA alleles at a false discovery rate of 0.05.

The source material was PBMCs. The sequence is built from TRBV5-1 and TRBJ2-2; TRBD1 could be the D gene, as 5 bases match. The receptor comes from a woman between 40 and 55 years old in good health and CMV-seronegative. The nucleotides are TGCGCCAGCAGCCCGACTCAGGGATTCACCGGGGAGCTGTTTTTT. This is translated as CASSPTQGFTGELFF.